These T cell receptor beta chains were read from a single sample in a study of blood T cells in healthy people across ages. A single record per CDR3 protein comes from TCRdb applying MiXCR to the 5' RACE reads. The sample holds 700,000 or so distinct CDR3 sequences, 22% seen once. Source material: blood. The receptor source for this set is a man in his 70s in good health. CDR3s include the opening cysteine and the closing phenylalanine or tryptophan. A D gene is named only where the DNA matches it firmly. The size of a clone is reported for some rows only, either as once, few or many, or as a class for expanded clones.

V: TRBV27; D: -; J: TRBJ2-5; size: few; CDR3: CASSLTTRAQYF; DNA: TGTGCCAGCAGTTTGACGACTCGGGCCCAGTACTTC
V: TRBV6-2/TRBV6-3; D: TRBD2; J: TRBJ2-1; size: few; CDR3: CASSRTSGSWSYNEQFF; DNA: TGTGCCAGCAGCCGGACTAGCGGGAGTTGGTCCTACAATGAGCAGTTCTTC
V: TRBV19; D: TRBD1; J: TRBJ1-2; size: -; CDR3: CASSIRTGDGYTF; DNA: TGTGCCAGTAGTATACGGACAGGGGATGGCTACACCTTC
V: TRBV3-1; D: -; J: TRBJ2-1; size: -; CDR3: CASSQDSGRVGNEQFF; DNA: TGTGCCAGCAGCCAAGATTCGGGCAGGGTGGGCAATGAGCAGTTCTTC
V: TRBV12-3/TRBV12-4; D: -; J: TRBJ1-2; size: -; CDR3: CASRNYRAANYGYTF; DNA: TGTGCCAGCAGAAACTACAGGGCCGCTAACTATGGCTACACCTTC
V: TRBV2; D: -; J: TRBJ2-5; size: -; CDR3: CASISPAGETQYF; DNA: TGTGCCAGCATCTCCCCCGCCGGAGAGACCCAGTACTTC
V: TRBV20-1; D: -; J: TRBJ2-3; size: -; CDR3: CSARGVSSTDTQYF; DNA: TGCAGTGCTCGAGGGGTATCTAGCACAGATACGCAGTATTTT
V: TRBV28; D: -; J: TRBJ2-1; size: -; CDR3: CAIRGHGGNEQFF; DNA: TGTGCCATTCGGGGGCATGGGGGCAATGAGCAGTTCTTC
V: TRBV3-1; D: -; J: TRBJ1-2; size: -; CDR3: CASGSTAYGYTF; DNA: TGTGCCAGCGGCTCGACGGCTTATGGCTACACCTTC
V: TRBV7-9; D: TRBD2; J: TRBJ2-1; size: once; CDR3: CASSSVLGTGTSGGNEQFF; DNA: TGTGCCAGCAGCTCAGTACTTGGTACCGGGACTAGCGGGGGTAATGAGCAGTTCTTC
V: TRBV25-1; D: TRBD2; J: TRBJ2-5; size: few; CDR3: CASSEYSGSRETQYF; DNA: TGTGCCAGCAGTGAATATAGCGGGAGTAGGGAGACCCAGTACTTC
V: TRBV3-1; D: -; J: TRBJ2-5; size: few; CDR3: CASSQAVYPETQYF; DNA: TGTGCCAGCAGCCAAGCGGTCTACCCCGAGACCCAGTACTTC
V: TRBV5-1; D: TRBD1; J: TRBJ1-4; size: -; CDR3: CASSQQGAPNEKLFF; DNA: TGCGCCAGCAGTCAACAGGGGGCCCCTAATGAAAAACTGTTTTTT
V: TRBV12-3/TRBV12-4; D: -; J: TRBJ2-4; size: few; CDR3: CASSPNDGIQYF; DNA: TGTGCCAGCAGTCCAAACGACGGAATTCAGTACTTC
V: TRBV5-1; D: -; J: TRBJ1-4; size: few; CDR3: CASSLGHGDEKLFF; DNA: TGCGCCAGCAGCTTGGGACATGGTGATGAAAAACTGTTTTTT
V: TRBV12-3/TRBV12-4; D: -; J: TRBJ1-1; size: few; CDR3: CASTQGRGMNTEAFF; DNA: TGTGCCAGCACCCAGGGTCGGGGAATGAACACTGAAGCTTTCTTT
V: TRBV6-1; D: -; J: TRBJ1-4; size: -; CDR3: CASSPGGVGKLFF; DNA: TGTGCCAGCAGCCCCGGTGGAGTCGGAAAACTGTTTTTT
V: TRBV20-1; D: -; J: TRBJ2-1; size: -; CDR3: CSARETGPYNEQFF; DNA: TGCAGTGCTAGAGAAACCGGGCCCTACAATGAGCAGTTCTTC
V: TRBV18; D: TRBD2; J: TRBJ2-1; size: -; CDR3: CASSPNSGSINEQFF; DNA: TGTGCCAGCTCACCAAACAGCGGGAGTATAAATGAGCAGTTCTTC
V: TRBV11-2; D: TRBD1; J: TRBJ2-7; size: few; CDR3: CASSLNRGSYEQYF; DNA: TGTGCCAGCAGCTTAAACAGGGGCTCCTACGAGCAGTACTTC
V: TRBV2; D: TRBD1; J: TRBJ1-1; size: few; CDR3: CASRPDRDWTEAFF; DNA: TGTGCCAGCAGACCGGACAGGGATTGGACTGAAGCTTTCTTT
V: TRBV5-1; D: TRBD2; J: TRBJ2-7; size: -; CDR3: CASSLVGGSGYEQYF; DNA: TGCGCCAGCAGCTTGGTTGGCGGGAGTGGCTACGAGCAGTACTTC
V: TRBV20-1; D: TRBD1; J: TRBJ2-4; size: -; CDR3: CSAWDRRNIQYF; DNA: TGCAGTGCGTGGGACAGAAGAAACATTCAGTACTTC
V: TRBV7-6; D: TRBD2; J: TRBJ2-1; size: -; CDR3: CASTAQGGGYNEQFF; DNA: TGTGCCAGCACCGCCCAGGGCGGGGGGTACAATGAGCAGTTCTTC
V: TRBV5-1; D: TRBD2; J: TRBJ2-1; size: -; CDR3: CASSLSSGRAGEQFF; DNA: TGCGCCAGCAGCTTATCTAGCGGGAGGGCCGGTGAGCAGTTCTTC
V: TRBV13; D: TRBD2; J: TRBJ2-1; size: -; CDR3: CASSPPQLAGLNEQFF; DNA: TGTGCCAGCAGTCCTCCCCAACTAGCGGGGCTGAATGAGCAGTTCTTC
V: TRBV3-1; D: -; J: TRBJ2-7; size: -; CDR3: CASSQVSETYEQYF; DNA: TGTGCCAGCAGCCAAGTCTCCGAGACCTACGAGCAGTACTTC
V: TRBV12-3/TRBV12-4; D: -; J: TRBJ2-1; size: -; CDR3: CASTGWSSYNEQFF; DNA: TGTGCCAGCACCGGCTGGAGCTCCTACAATGAGCAGTTCTTC
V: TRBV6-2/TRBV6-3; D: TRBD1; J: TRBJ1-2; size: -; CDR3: CASRVTGVGGYGYTF; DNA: TGTGCCAGCAGGGTCACAGGGGTCGGGGGCTATGGCTACACCTTC
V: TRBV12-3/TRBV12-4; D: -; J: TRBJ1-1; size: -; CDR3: CASTFPLKNREGNTEAFF; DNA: TGTGCCAGCACTTTTCCCCTAAAGAACAGGGAGGGTAACACTGAAGCTTTCTTT
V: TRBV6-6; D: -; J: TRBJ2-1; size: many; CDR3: CASSWSRDEQFF; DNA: TGTGCCAGCAGTTGGTCCCGGGATGAGCAGTTCTTC
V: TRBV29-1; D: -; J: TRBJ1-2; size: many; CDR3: CSVELGNSGYTF; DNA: TGCAGCGTTGAGCTTGGGAATTCGGGCTACACCTTC
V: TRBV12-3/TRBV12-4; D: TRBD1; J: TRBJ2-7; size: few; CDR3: CASSFVTTGDSYWEQYF; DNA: TGTGCCAGCAGTTTTGTTACAACAGGGGACAGCTACTGGGAGCAGTACTTC
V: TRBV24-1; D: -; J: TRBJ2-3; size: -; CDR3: CATSDGLQRDTQYF; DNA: TGTGCCACCAGTGACGGACTACAGAGAGATACGCAGTATTTT
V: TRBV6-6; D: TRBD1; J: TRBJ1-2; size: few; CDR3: CASSYRQGGGYTF; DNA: TGTGCCAGCAGTTACCGACAGGGTGGTGGCTACACCTTC
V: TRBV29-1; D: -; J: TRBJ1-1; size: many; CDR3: CSTPGVGNTEAFF; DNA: TGCAGCACCCCAGGGGTTGGGAACACTGAAGCTTTCTTT
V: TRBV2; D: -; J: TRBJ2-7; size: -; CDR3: CASSARGDGYSYEQYF; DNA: TGTGCCAGCAGCGCCAGGGGGGACGGATATTCCTACGAGCAGTACTTC
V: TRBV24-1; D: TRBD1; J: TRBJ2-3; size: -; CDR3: CATSEPGQGDRRQYF; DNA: TGTGCCACCAGTGAACCAGGACAGGGGGACCGTAGGCAGTATTTT
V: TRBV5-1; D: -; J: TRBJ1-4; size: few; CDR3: CASSAQGSGENEKLFF; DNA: TGCGCCAGCAGTGCCCAGGGCAGCGGGGAAAATGAAAAACTGTTTTTT
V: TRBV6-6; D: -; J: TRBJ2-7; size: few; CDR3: CASNPGETYEQYF; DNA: TGTGCCAGCAATCCCGGGGAGACCTACGAGCAGTACTTC
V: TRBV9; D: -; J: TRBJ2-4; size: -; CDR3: CASSVRDFSIQYF; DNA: TGTGCCAGCAGCGTAAGGGACTTCAGCATTCAGTACTTC
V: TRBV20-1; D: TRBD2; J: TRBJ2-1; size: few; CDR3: CSARPTSGGKQFF; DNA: TGCAGTGCTAGACCGACTAGCGGGGGGAAGCAGTTCTTC
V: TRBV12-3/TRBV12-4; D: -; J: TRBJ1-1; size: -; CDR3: CASSTQPGGWTEAFF; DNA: TGTGCCAGCAGTACCCAGCCGGGGGGATGGACTGAAGCTTTCTTT
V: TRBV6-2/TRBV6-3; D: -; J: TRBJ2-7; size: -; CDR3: CASSHRENNYEQYF; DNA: TGTGCCAGCAGCCACCGGGAAAACAATTACGAGCAGTACTTC
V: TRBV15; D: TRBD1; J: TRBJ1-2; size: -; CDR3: CATSNRDRLNYGYTF; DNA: TGTGCCACCAGCAACCGGGACAGGTTAAACTATGGCTACACCTTC
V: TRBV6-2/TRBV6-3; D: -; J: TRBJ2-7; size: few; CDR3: CASKRGDYEQYF; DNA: TGTGCCAGCAAGCGTGGGGACTACGAGCAGTACTTC